Presented here are 5 T cell receptor beta chains from one specimen sequenced in a study of blood T cell repertoires in COVID-19. Only in-frame clones appear in the TCRdb table, and some are missing; sequencing was by immunoSEQ multiplex PCR. The data show more than 300,000 clones, approximately 82% seen once. The specimen sequenced was peripheral blood. Every receptor here comes from a woman aged 50 to 60 with acute or convalescent COVID-19.

The V gene is TRBV4-2, the J gene TRBJ1-4; D is perhaps TRBD1 (6 bases). The V and J ends lost 0 bases and 5 bases respectively, with 13 bases between them. The CDR3 extends over 16 amino acids. The germline V gene has CDR1 LGHNA and CDR2 YNFKEQ. CDR3 sequence: CASSQDERGINEKLFF. CDR3 DNA: TGTGCCAGCAGCCAAGACGAGAGGGGGATAAATGAAAAACTGTTTTTT.

The V call is TRBV5-1, the J call TRBJ1-1, with D perhaps matching TRBD1 (5 bases). With 2 bases removed from V and 7 bases from J, the gap between germline ends came to 15 bases. CDR3 length equals 14 residues. Germline lookup yields CDR1 SGHRS and CDR2 YFSETQ. The CDR3 protein is CASSFVGGDGEAFF. CDR3 DNA sequence: TGCGCCAGCAGCTTCGTCGGGGGGGACGGTGAAGCTTTCTTT.

V is TRBV2 and J is TRBJ1-2; D uncertain. The CDR3 is 13 residues long. Per germline, CDR1 SNHLY and CDR2 FYNNEI. V lost 8 bases and J 2 bases, leaving 12 bases between the germline ends. The CDR3 DNA sequence: TGTGCCAGCCCCGAGGGTCGGAACTATGGCTACACCTTC. Translation: CASPEGRNYGYTF. Full variable domain (outside the CDR3, taken from reference TRBV2 and TRBJ1-2): EPEVTQTPSHQVTQMGQEVILRCVPISNHLYFYWYRQILGQKVEFLVSFYNNEISEKSEIFDDQFSVERPDGSNFTLKIRSTKLEDSAMYFCASPEGRNYGYTFGSGTRLTVV.

The chain couples TRBV18 to TRBJ1-5, with D unclear. The CDR3 length is 14 residues. V lost 2 bases and J lost 3, with 8 bases in between. Germline lookup yields CDR1 KGHSH and CDR2 LQKENI. CDR3 protein: CASSPSGDNQPQHF. As DNA, the CDR3 is TGTGCCAGCTCACCATCCGGGGACAATCAGCCCCAGCATTTT.

This chain links TRBV6-5 with TRBJ2-5, with 9 bases identical to TRBD1. The CDR3 has 15 residues. The V gene's germline CDR1 is MNHEY and CDR2 SVGAGI. V shed 5 bases and J 1 base; nucleotides not matched to a gene: 5. The CDR3 region has the DNA TGTGCCAGCAGTCCGGGACAGGGTTTCCAAGAGACCCAGTACTTC. Its translation: CASSPGQGFQETQYF.